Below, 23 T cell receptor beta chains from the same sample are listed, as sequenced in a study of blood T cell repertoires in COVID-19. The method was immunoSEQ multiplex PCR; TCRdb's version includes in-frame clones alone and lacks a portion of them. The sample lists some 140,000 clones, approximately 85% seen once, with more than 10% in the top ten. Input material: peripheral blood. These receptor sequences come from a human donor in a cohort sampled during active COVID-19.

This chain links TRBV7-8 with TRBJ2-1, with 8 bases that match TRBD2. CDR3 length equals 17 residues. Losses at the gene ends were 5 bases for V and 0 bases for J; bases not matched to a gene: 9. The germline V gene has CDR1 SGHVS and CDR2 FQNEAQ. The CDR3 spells CASSPGGAGDSYNEQFF. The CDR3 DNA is TGTGCCAGCAGCCCGGGGGGGGCGGGGGACTCCTACAATGAGCAGTTCTTC. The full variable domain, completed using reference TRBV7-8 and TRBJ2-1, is GAGVSQSPRYKVAKRGQDVALRCDPISGHVSLFWYQQALGQGPEFLTYFQNEAQLDKSGLPSDRFFAERPEGSVSTLKIQRTQQEDSAVYLCASSPGGAGDSYNEQFFGPGTRLTVL.

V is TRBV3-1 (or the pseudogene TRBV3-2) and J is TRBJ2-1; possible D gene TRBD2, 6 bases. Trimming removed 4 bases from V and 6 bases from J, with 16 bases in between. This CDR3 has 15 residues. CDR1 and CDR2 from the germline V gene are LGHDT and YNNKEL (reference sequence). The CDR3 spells CASSLGIAGGNEQFF. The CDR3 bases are TGTGCCAGCAGCCTAGGTATTGCCGGGGGCAATGAGCAGTTCTTC.

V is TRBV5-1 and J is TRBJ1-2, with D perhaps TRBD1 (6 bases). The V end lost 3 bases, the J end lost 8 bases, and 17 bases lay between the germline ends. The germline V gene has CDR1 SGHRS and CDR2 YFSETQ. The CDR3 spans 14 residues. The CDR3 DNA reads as TGCGCCAGCAGCTCCTCACAGGGCAGGGAAGGCTACACCTTC. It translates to CASSSSQGREGYTF.

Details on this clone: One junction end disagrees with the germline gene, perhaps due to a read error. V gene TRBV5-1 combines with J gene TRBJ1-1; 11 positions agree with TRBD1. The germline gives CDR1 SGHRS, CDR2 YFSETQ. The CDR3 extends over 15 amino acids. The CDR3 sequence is CASSLAAGGQGEGIF. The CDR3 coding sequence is TGCGCCAGCAGCTTGGCCGCAGGGGGACAGGGGGAAGGGATCTTT.

The CDR3 sequence: CASSQGWLEGTQPQHF. In DNA form, the CDR3 reads TGTGCCAGCAGCCAAGGATGGTTAGAGGGAACTCAGCCCCAGCATTTT. The chain recombines TRBV16 with TRBJ1-5; no reliable D call. Germline CDR1 is KGHSY and CDR2 is FQNENV. CDR3 length equals 16 residues. Trimming removed 2 bases at V and 6 bases at J, with 17 bases between.

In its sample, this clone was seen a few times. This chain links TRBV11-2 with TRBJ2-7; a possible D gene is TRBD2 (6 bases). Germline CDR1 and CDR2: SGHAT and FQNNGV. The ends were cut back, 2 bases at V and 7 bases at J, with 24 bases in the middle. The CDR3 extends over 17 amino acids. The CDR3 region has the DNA TGTGCCAGCAGCTTATTGAGGCAGGGAGCCGCGGGGATTGAGCAGTACTTC. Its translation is CASSLLRQGAAGIEQYF.

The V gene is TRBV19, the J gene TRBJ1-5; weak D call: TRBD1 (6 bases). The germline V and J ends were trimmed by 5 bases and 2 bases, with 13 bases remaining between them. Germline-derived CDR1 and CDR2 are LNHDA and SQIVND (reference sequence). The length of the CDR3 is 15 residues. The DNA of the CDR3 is TGTGCCAGTAGTCTGAGGGGGGGAGGCAATCAGCCCCAGCATTTT. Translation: CASSLRGGGNQPQHF.

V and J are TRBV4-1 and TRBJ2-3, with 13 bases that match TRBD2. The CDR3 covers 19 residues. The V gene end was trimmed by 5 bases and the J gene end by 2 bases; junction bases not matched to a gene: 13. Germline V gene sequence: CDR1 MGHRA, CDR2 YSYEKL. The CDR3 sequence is CASSSISGLAGSYTDTQYF. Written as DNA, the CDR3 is TGCGCCAGCAGCTCAATTTCGGGACTAGCGGGATCCTACACAGATACGCAGTATTTT.

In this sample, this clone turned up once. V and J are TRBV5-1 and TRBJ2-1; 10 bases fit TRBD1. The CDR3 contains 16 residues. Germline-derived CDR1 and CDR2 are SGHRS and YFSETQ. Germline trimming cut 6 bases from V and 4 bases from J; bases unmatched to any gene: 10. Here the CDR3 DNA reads TGCGCCAGCACCGATCCGGACAGGGGGGTTTACAATGAGCAGTTCTTC. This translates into CASTDPDRGVYNEQFF.

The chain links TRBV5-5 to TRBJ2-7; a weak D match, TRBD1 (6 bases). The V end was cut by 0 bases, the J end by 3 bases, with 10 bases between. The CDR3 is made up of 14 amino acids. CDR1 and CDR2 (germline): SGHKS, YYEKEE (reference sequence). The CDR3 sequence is CASSLAQGFYEQYF. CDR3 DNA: TGTGCCAGCAGCTTGGCACAGGGTTTCTACGAGCAGTACTTC.

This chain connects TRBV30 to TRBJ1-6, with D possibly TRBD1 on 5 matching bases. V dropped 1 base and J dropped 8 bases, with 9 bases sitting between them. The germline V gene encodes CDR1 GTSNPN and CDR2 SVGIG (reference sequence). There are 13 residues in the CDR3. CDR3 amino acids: CAWSGRADSPLHF. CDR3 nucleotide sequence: TGTGCCTGGAGTGGCAGGGCGGATTCACCCCTCCACTTT.

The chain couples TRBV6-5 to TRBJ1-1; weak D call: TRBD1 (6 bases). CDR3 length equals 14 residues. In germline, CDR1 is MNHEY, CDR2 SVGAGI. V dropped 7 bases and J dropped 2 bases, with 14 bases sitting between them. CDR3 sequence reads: CASKPGHQNTEAFF. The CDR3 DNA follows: TGTGCCAGCAAGCCGGGACACCAAAACACTGAAGCTTTCTTT.

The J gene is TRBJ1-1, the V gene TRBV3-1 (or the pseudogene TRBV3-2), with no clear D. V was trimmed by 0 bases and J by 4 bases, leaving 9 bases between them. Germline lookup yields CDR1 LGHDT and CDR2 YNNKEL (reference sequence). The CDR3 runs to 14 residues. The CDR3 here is CASSQEERGTEAFF. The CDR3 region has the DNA TGTGCCAGCAGCCAAGAGGAGCGGGGCACTGAAGCTTTCTTT.

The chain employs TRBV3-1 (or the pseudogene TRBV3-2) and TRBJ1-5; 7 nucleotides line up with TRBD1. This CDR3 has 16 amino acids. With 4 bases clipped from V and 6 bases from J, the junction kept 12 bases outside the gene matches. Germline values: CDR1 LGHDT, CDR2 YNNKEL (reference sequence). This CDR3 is CASSRSSRGVGQPQHF. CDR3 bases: TGTGCCAGCAGCCGGTCCTCCAGGGGGGTGGGTCAGCCCCAGCATTTT.

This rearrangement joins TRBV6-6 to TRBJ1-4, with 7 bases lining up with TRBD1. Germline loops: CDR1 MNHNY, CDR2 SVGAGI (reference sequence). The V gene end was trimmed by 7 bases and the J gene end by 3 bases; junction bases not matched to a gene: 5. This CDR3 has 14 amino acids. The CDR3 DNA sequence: TGTGCCAGCAATCGACAGGGTGCTAATGAAAAACTGTTTTTT. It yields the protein CASNRQGANEKLFF.

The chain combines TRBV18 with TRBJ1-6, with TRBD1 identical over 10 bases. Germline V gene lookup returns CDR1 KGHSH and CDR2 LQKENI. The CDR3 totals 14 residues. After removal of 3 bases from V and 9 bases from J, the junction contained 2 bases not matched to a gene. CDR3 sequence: CASSPGTGASPLHF. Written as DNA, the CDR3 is TGTGCCAGCTCACCCGGGACAGGGGCTTCACCCCTCCACTTT.

The CDR3 is CASSLSRGSTDTQYF. Here the CDR3 DNA reads TGTGCCAGCAGCTTAAGTCGGGGGAGCACAGATACGCAGTATTTT. The rearrangement links TRBV7-3 to TRBJ2-3; TRBD2 is a possible D gene (6 bases). The CDR3 runs 15 residues. Germline V gene data show CDR1 as SGHTA and CDR2 as FQGTGA. V gave up 1 base and J gave up 0 bases, with 8 bases separating them.

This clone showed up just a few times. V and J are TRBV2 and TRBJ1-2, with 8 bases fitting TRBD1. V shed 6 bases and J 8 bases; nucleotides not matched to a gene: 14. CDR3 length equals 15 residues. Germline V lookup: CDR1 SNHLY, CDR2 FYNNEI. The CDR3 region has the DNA TGTGCCAGCAGATACGAGGACAGGGCGCCCAGGGGCTACACCTTC. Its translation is CASRYEDRAPRGYTF.

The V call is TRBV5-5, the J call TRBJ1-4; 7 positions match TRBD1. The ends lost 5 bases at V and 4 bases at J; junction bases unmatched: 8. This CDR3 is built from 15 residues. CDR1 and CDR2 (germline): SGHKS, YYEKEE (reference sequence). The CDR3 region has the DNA TGTGCCAGCAGTCAGTCGGGACAGATTAATGAAAAACTGTTTTTT. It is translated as CASSQSGQINEKLFF.

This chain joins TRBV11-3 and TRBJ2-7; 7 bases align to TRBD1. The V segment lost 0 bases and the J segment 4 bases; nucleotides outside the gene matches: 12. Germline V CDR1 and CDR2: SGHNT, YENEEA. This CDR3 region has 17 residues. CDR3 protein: CASSLDGAQGVEYEQYF. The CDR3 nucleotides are TGTGCCAGCAGCTTAGATGGGGCCCAGGGGGTAGAGTACGAGCAGTACTTC. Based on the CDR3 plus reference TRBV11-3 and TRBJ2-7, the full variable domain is EAGVVQSPRYKIIEKKQPVAFWCNPISGHNTLYWYLQNLGQGPELLIRYENEEAVDDSQLPKDRFSAERLKGVDSTLKIQPAELGDSAVYLCASSLDGAQGVEYEQYFGPGTRLTVT.

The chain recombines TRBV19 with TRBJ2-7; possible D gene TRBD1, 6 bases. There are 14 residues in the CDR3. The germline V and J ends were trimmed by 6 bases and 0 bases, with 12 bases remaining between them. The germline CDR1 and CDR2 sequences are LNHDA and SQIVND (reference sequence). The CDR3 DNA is TGTGCCAGTAGCCCGACAGGTTACTCCTACGAGCAGTACTTC. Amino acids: CASSPTGYSYEQYF. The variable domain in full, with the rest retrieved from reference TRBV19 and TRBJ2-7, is DGGITQSPKYLFRKEGQNVTLSCEQNLNHDAMYWYRQDPGQGLRLIYYSQIVNDFQKGDIAEGYSVSREKKESFPLTVTSAQKNPTAFYLCASSPTGYSYEQYFGPGTRLTVT.

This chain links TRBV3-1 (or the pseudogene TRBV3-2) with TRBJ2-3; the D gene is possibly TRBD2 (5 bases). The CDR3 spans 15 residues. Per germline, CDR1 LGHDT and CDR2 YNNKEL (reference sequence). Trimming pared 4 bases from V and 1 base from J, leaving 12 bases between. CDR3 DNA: TGTGCCAGCAGCCTCCGGGATCCCCGCACAGATACGCAGTATTTT. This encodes CASSLRDPRTDTQYF.

CDR3 region: CASSIGAGGVYGYTF. The CDR3 region has the DNA TGTGCCAGTAGTATAGGAGCAGGGGGCGTCTATGGCTACACCTTC. The chain joins TRBV19 to TRBJ1-2; 8 bases fit TRBD1. The junction had 5 bases not matched to a gene; V was cut back by 1 base and J by 4 bases. Germline V gives CDR1 LNHDA, CDR2 SQIVND (reference sequence). The CDR3 covers 15 residues.